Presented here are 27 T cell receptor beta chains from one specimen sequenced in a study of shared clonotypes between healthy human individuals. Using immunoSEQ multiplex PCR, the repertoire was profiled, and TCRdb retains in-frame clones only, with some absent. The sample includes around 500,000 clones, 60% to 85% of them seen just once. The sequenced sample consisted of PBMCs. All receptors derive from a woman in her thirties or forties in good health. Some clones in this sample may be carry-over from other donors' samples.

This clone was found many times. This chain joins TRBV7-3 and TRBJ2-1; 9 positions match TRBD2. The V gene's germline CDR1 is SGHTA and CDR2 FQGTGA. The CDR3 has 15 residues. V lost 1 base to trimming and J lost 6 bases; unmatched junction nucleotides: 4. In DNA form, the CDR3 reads TGTGCCAGCAGCTTAATGCGGGAGGGCCGCAATGAGCAGTTCTTC. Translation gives CASSLMREGRNEQFF.

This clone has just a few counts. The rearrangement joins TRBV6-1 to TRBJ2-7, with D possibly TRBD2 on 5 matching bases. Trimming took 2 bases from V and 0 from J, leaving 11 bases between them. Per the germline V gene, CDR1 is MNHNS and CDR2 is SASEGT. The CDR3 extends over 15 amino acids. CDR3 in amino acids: CASSERTGSSYEQYF. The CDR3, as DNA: TGTGCCAGCAGTGAAAGGACGGGGAGCTCCTACGAGCAGTACTTC.

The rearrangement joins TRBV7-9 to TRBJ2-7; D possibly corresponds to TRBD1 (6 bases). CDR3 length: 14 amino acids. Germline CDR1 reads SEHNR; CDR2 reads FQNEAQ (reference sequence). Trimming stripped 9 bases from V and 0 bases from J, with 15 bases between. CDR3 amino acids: CARIATGSSYEQYF. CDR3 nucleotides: TGTGCCAGGATAGCCACAGGGAGCTCCTACGAGCAGTACTTC. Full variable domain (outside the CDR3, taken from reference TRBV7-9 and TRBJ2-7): DTGVSQNPRHKITKRGQNVTFRCDPISEHNRLYWYRQTLGQGPEFLTYFQNEAQLEKSRLLSDRFSAERPKGSFSTLEIQRTEQGDSAMYLCARIATGSSYEQYFGPGTRLTVT.

CDR3 DNA sequence: TGTGCCAGCACCCCCGGTCCGGGTCGCCAAGAGACCCAGTACTTC. As protein: CASTPGPGRQETQYF. The chain employs TRBV5-6 and TRBJ2-5; D is unresolved. The CDR3 loop spans 15 amino acids. Deletions cut 6 bases from V and 1 base from J, with 16 bases between. The germline V gene has CDR1 SGHDT and CDR2 YYEEEE.

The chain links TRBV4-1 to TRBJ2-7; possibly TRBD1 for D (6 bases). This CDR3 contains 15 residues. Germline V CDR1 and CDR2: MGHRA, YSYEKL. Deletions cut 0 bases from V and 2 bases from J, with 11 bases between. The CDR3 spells CASSQDLNRAYEQYF. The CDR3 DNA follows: TGCGCCAGCAGCCAAGATCTGAACAGGGCCTACGAGCAGTACTTC.

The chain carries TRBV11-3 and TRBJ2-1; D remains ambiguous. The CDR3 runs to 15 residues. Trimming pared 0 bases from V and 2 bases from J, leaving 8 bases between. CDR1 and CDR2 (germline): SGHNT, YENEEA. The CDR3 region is CASSLDSGAYNEQFF. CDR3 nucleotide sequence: TGTGCCAGCAGCTTAGATTCGGGCGCCTACAATGAGCAGTTCTTC.

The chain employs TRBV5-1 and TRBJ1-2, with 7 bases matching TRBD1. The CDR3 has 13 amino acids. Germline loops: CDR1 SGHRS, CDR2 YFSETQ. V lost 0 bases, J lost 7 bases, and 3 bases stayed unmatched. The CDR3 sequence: CASSLADRVGYTF. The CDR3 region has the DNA TGCGCCAGCAGCTTGGCCGACAGGGTTGGCTACACCTTC.

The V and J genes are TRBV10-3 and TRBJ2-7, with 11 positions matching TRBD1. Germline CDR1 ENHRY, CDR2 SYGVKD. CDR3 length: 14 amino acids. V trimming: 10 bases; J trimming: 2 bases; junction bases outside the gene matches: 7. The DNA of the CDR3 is TGTGCCACCCAACCGGGACAGGGGGCCTACGAGCAGTACTTC. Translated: CATQPGQGAYEQYF.

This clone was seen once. CDR3 protein: CAISRTIQDTEAFF. The CDR3 coding sequence is TGTGCCATCAGCCGGACAATTCAGGACACTGAAGCTTTCTTT. This rearrangement joins TRBV10-3 to TRBJ1-1; D is perhaps TRBD1 (5 bases). Trimming shortened V by 6 bases and J by 3 bases, and 14 bases separated the two germline ends. This CDR3 comprises 14 residues. Germline loops: CDR1 ENHRY, CDR2 SYGVKD.

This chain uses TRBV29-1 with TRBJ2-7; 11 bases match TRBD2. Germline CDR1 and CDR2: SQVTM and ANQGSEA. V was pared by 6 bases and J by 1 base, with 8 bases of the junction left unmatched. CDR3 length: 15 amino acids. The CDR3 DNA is TGCAGCGTCCTAAAACTAGCGGGAGTATCCTACGAGCAGTACTTC. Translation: CSVLKLAGVSYEQYF.

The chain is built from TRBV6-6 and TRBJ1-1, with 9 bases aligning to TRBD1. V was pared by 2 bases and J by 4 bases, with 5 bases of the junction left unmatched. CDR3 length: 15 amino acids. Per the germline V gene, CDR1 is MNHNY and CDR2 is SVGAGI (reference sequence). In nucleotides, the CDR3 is TGTGCCAGCAGTTACACGGGACAGGGCGGCACTGAAGCTTTCTTT. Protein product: CASSYTGQGGTEAFF.

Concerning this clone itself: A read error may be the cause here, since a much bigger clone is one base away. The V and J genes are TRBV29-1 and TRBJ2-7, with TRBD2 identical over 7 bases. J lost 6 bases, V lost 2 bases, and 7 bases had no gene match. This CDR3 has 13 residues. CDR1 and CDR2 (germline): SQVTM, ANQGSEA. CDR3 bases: TGCAGCGTTGAATTTGGCGGGAGATTCGAGCAGTACTTC. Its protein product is CSVEFGGRFEQYF.

CDR3 sequence (DNA): TGTGCCAGCACCCCGAGGGGGGCCGGTTACGAGCAGTACTTC. Its protein is CASTPRGAGYEQYF. The V call is TRBV6-6, the J call TRBJ2-7; D may correspond to TRBD1 or TRBD2 (6 bases each). Trimming shortened V by 7 bases and J by 4 bases, and 17 bases separated the two germline ends. CDR1 is MNHNY and CDR2 is SVGAGI in the germline V gene (reference sequence). This CDR3 is 14 amino acids long.

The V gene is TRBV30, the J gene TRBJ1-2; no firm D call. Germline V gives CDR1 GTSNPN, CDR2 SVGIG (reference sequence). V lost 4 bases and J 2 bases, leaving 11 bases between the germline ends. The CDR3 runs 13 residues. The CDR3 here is CAWTPDLNYGYTF. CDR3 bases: TGTGCCTGGACCCCAGACCTAAACTATGGCTACACCTTC. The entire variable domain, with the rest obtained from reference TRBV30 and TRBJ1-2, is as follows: SQTIHQWPATLVQPVGSPLSLECTVEGTSNPNLYWYRQAAGRGLQLLFYSVGIGQISSEVPQNLSASRPQDRQFILSSKKLLLSDSGFYLCAWTPDLNYGYTFGSGTRLTVV.

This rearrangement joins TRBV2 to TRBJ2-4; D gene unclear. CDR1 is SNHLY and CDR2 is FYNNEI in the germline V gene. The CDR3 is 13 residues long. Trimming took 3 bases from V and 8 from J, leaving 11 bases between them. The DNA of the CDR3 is TGTGCCAGCAGTGAGTCCCCCTGGGACATTCAGTACTTC. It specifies CASSESPWDIQYF.

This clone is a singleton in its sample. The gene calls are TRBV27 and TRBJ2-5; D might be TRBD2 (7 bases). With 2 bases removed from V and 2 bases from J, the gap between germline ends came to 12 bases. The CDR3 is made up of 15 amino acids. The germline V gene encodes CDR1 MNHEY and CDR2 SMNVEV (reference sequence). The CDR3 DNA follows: TGTGCCAGCAGTTTAAAGGGGGGAGGGCAAGAGACCCAGTACTTC. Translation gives CASSLKGGGQETQYF.

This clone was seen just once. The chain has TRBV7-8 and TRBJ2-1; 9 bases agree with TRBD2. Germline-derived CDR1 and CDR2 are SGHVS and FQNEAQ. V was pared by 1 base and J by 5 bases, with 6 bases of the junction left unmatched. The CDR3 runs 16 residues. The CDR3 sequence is CASSLVGGLAHNEQFF. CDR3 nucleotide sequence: TGTGCCAGCAGCTTAGTGGGGGGACTAGCCCACAATGAGCAGTTCTTC. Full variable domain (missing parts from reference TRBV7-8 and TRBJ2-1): GAGVSQSPRYKVAKRGQDVALRCDPISGHVSLFWYQQALGQGPEFLTYFQNEAQLDKSGLPSDRFFAERPEGSVSTLKIQRTQQEDSAVYLCASSLVGGLAHNEQFFGPGTRLTVL.

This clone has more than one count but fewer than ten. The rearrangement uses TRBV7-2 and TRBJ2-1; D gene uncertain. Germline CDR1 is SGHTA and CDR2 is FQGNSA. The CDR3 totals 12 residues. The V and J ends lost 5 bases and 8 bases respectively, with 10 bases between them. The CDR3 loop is CASSLPFDEQFF. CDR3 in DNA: TGTGCCAGCAGCCTCCCGTTCGATGAGCAGTTCTTC.

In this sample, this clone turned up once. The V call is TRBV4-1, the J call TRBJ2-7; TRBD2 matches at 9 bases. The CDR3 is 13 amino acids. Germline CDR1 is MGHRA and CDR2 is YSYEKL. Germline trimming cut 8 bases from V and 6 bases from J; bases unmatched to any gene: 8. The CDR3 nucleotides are TGCGCCAGCCGGGCGGGAGGGCCTTTCGAGCAGTACTTC. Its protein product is CASRAGGPFEQYF.

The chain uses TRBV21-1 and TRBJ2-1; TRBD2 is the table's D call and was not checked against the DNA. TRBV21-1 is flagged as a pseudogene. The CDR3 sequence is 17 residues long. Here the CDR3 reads CASSKARGTSGRNEQFF. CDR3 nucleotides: TGTGCCAGCAGCAAAGCAAGAGGGACTAGCGGGAGAAATGAGCAGTTCTTC.

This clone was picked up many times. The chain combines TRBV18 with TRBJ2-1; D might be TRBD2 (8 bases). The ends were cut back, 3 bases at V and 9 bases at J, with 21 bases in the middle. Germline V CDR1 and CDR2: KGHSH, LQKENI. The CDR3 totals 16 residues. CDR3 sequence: CASSPFLTGGGTEQFF. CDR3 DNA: TGTGCCAGCTCACCCTTTCTGACGGGAGGGGGCACTGAGCAGTTCTTC.

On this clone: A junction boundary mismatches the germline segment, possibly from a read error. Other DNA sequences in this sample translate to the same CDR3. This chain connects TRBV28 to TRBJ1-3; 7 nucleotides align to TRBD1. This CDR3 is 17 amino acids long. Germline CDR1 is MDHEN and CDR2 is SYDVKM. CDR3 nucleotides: TGTGCCAGCAGAGGAATTTCAGGGGGTGTAACTGGAAACACCATATACTTT. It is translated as CASRGISGGVTGNTIYF.

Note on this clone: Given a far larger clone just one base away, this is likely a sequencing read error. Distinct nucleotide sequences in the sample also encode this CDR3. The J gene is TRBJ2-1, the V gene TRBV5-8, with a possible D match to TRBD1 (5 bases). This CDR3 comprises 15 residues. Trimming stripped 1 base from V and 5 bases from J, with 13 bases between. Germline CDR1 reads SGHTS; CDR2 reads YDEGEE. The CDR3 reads CASSLIGVTNNEQFF. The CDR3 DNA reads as TGTGCCAGCAGCTTGATAGGGGTAACCAACAATGAGCAGTTCTTC.

The CDR3 bases are TGTGCCAGCAGCCCCGTAGGGTTGACCGGGGAGCTGTTTTTT. This codes for CASSPVGLTGELFF. V and J are TRBV7-6 and TRBJ2-2, with D unresolved. Trimming shortened V by 5 bases and J by 5 bases, and 12 bases separated the two germline ends. Germline CDR1 and CDR2: SGHVS and FNYEAQ. The CDR3 has 14 residues.

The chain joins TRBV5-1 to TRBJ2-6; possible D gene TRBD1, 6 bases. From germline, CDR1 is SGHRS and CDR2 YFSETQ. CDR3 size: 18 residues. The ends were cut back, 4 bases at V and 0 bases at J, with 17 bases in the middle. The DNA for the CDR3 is TGCGCCAGCAGCCCCCGGACAGCGGAGTACTCTGGGGCCAACGTCCTGACTTTC. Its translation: CASSPRTAEYSGANVLTF.

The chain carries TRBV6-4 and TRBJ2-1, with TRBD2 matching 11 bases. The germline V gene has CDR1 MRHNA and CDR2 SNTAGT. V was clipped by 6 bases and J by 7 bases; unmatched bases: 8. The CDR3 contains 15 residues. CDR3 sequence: CASRTGLAAPNEQFF. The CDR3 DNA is TGTGCCAGCAGGACGGGACTAGCGGCCCCGAATGAGCAGTTCTTC.

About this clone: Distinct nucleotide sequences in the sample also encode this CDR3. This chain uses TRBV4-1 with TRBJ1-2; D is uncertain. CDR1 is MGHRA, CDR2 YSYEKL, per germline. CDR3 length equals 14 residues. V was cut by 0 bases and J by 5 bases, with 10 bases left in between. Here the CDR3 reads CASSQDRRAYGYTF. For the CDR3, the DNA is TGCGCCAGCAGCCAAGATAGGAGGGCTTATGGCTACACCTTC.